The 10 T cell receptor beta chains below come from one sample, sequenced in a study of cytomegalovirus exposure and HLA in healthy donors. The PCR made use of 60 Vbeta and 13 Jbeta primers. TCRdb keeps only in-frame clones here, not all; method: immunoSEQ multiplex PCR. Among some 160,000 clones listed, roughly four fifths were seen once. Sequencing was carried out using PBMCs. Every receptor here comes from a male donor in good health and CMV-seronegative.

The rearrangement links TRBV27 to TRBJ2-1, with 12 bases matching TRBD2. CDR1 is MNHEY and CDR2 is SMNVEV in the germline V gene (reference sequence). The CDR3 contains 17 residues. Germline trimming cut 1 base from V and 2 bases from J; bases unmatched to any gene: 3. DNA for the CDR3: TGTGCCAGCAGTTTATTGTCTAGCGGGGGGGCCTACAATGAGCAGTTCTTC. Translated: CASSLLSSGGAYNEQFF.

CDR3 sequence reads: CASSVDGTANSYEQYF. For the CDR3, the DNA is TGTGCCAGCAGCGTAGATGGGACAGCAAACTCCTACGAGCAGTACTTC. V usage is TRBV9 and J usage is TRBJ2-7; 7 bases are a match to TRBD1. The CDR3 is 16 amino acids. Germline values: CDR1 SGDLS, CDR2 YYNGEE. J lost 0 bases, V lost 0 bases, and 6 bases had no gene match.

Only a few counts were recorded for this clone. The CDR3 bases are TGTGCCAGTAGTATAGGAGGGGCCAAAAACATTCAGTACTTC. Its translation is CASSIGGAKNIQYF. The chain links TRBV19 to TRBJ2-4, with a possible D match to TRBD2 (5 bases). V gave up 1 base and J gave up 1 base, with 5 bases separating them. Germline values: CDR1 LNHDA, CDR2 SQIVND (reference sequence). The CDR3 totals 14 residues.

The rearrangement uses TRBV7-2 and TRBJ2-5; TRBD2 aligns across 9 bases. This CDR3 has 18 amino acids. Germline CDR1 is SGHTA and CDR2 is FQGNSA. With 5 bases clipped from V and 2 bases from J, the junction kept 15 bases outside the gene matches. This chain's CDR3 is CASSQVPVGLAGQETQYF. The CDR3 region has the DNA TGTGCCAGCAGCCAGGTACCAGTAGGGCTAGCGGGACAAGAGACCCAGTACTTC.

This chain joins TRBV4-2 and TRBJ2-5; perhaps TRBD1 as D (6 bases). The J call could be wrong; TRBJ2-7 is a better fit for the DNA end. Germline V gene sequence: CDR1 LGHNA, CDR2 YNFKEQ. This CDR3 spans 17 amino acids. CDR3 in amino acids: CASSQESTGMSFYEQYF. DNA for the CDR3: TGTGCCAGCAGCCAAGAATCAACAGGGATGAGTTTCTACGAGCAGTACTTC.

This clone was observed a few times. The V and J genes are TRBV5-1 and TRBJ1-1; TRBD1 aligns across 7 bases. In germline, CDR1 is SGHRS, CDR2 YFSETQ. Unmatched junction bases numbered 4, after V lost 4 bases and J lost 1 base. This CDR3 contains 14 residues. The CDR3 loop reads CASSEGQENTEAFF. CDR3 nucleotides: TGCGCCAGCAGCGAAGGACAGGAGAACACTGAAGCTTTCTTT.

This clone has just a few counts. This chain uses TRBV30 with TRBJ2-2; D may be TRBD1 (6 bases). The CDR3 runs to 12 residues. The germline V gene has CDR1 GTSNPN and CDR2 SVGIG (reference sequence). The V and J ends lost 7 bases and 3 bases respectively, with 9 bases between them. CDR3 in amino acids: CALQGYTGELFF. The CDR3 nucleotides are TGTGCCTTACAGGGTTACACCGGGGAGCTGTTTTTT.

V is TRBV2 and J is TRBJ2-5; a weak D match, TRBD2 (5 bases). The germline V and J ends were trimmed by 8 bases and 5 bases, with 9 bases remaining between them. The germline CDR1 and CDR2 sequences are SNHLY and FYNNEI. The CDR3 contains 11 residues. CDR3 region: CASGLGETQYF. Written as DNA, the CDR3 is TGTGCCAGCGGACTGGGGGAGACCCAGTACTTC.

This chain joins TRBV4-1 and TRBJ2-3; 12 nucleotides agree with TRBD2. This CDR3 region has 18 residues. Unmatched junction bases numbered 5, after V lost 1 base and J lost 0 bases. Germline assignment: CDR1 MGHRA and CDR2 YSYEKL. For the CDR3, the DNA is TGCGCCAGCAGCCAAGGACTAGCGGGGGCCCGTAGCACAGATACGCAGTATTTT. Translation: CASSQGLAGARSTDTQYF.

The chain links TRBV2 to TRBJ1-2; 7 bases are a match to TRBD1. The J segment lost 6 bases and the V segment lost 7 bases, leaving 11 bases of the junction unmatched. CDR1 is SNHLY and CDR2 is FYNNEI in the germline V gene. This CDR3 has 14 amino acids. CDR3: CASNKDRTRDGYTF. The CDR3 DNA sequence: TGTGCCAGCAACAAGGACAGGACGAGAGATGGCTACACCTTC.